These 5 T cell receptor beta chains were all obtained from the same sample, sequenced in a study of blood T cell repertoires in COVID-19. Libraries were prepared by immunoSEQ multiplex PCR; TCRdb keeps only in-frame clonotypes and omits some of them. The data contain around 20,000 clones, about 88% of them singletons. Sequenced input: peripheral blood. Receptor source: a human donor with active COVID-19. The donor label of this sample is uncertain.

The chain joins TRBV19 to TRBJ2-7, with 9 positions matching TRBD2. Germline trimming cut 6 bases from V and 2 bases from J; bases unmatched to any gene: 5. Germline-derived CDR1 and CDR2 are LNHDA and SQIVND (reference sequence). This CDR3 region has 14 residues. The CDR3 reads CASRETSGTYEQYF. The CDR3 nucleotides are TGTGCCAGTAGAGAGACTAGCGGAACCTACGAGCAGTACTTC.

This clone was counted a single time. The rearrangement joins TRBV5-5 to TRBJ2-2, with no clear D. CDR1 and CDR2 from the germline V gene are SGHKS and YYEKEE (reference sequence). The CDR3 has 13 amino acids. V was trimmed by 1 base and J by 5 bases, leaving 6 bases between them. Here the CDR3 DNA reads TGTGCCAGCAGCTTGCTTCTGACCGGGGAGCTGTTTTTT. Its translation: CASSLLLTGELFF.

The J gene is TRBJ1-2, the V gene TRBV6-5; 7 bases fit TRBD1. With 8 bases clipped from V and 6 bases from J, the junction kept 12 bases outside the gene matches. Germline V gives CDR1 MNHEY, CDR2 SVGAGI. This CDR3 has 14 amino acids. The CDR3 region has the DNA TGTGCCAGCCAATCGGAGGGGGCGCTCAATGGCTACACCTTC. Translating it yields CASQSEGALNGYTF.

A few counts support this clone. V usage is TRBV7-9 and J usage is TRBJ2-2; no firm D call. CDR3 length: 11 residues. Trimming stripped 6 bases from V and 6 bases from J, with 5 bases between. The germline CDR1 and CDR2 sequences are SEHNR and FQNEAQ (reference sequence). CDR3 sequence: CASSLSGELFF. In nucleotides, the CDR3 is TGTGCCAGCAGTCTTTCCGGGGAGCTGTTTTTT.

This clone came up a few times. The CDR3 reads CASSPGPGSGGPSSYNEQFF. The CDR3 nucleotides are TGTGCCAGCAGCCCAGGACCGGGTAGCGGGGGGCCGAGCTCCTACAATGAGCAGTTCTTC. The gene calls are TRBV3-1 (or the pseudogene TRBV3-2) and TRBJ2-1; TRBD2 matches 10 bases. The ends lost 4 bases at V and 0 bases at J; junction bases unmatched: 15. CDR1 is LGHDT, CDR2 YNNKEL, per germline (reference sequence). The length of the CDR3 is 20 residues.